Below, 25 T cell receptor beta chains from the same sample are listed, as sequenced in a study of blood T cell repertoires in COVID-19. Libraries were prepared by immunoSEQ multiplex PCR; TCRdb keeps only in-frame clonotypes and omits some of them. The sample has tens of thousands of clones, about 86% seen once. Source material: peripheral blood. The receptor set was obtained from an older man with COVID-19, enrolled during active disease.

The J gene is TRBJ1-3, the V gene TRBV6-1; TRBD1 matches 8 bases. The germline gives CDR1 MNHNS, CDR2 SASEGT. This CDR3 contains 15 residues. J was trimmed by 4 bases and V by 1 base; bases with no gene match: 3. CDR3 amino acids: CASSEVTGVGNTIYF. For the CDR3, the DNA is TGTGCCAGCAGTGAAGTGACAGGGGTCGGAAACACCATATATTTT.

This clone was seen only a few times. The genes are TRBV6-5 and TRBJ1-2; 10 bases are a match to TRBD1. V was pared by 5 bases and J by 2 bases, with 5 bases of the junction left unmatched. Germline V gene sequence: CDR1 MNHEY, CDR2 SVGAGI. The CDR3 spans 15 residues. In nucleotides, the CDR3 is TGTGCCAGCAGTAACTGGGACAGGGGAAACTATGGCTACACCTTC. Translating it yields CASSNWDRGNYGYTF.

This chain links TRBV5-1 with TRBJ1-1, with no clear D. The CDR3 is 15 residues long. V was pared by 1 base and J by 4 bases, with 14 bases between. The germline gives CDR1 SGHRS, CDR2 YFSETQ. CDR3 DNA: TGCGCCAGCAGCTTGTCCGATTGGGCTGGCACTGAAGCTTTCTTT. Protein sequence: CASSLSDWAGTEAFF.

This sequence joins TRBV19 and TRBJ2-5; 12 nucleotides align to TRBD2. This CDR3 contains 17 residues. Germline CDR1 reads LNHDA; CDR2 reads SQIVND (reference sequence). V lost 5 bases to trimming and J lost 3 bases; unmatched junction nucleotides: 10. This CDR3 is CASSLGLAGGPKETQYF. The CDR3 coding sequence is TGTGCCAGTAGTTTGGGGCTAGCGGGGGGGCCGAAAGAGACCCAGTACTTC.

This chain links TRBV29-1 with TRBJ2-3, with D unresolved. The germline V and J ends were trimmed by 4 bases and 0 bases, with 11 bases remaining between them. The CDR3 extends over 14 amino acids. The germline V gene has CDR1 SQVTM and CDR2 ANQGSEA. In nucleotides, the CDR3 is TGCAGCGTTGCGGTACCTACTAGCACAGATACGCAGTATTTT. Translating gives CSVAVPTSTDTQYF.

The chain joins TRBV5-1 to TRBJ1-1, with D hard to call. V was pared by 0 bases and J by 6 bases, with 9 bases between. The germline CDR1 and CDR2 sequences are SGHRS and YFSETQ. The CDR3 covers 13 residues. CDR3 loop: CASSLEGEPEAFF. The CDR3 DNA reads as TGCGCCAGCAGCTTGGAAGGAGAGCCTGAAGCTTTCTTT.

The rearrangement joins TRBV9 to TRBJ1-4; D unresolved. The CDR3 extends over 15 amino acids. Germline CDR1 SGDLS, CDR2 YYNGEE. Trimming took off 0 bases at V and 4 bases at J, with 10 bases between the two ends. The CDR3 nucleotides are TGTGCCAGCAGCGTAGCCGCCAGAAATAATGAAAAACTGTTTTTT. It specifies CASSVAARNNEKLFF.

This rearrangement joins TRBV6-6 to TRBJ2-7; 11 bases are shared with TRBD2. Trimming at V came to 4 bases and at J to 2 bases, leaving 1 base not matched to a gene. Germline loops: CDR1 MNHNY, CDR2 SVGAGI (reference sequence). The CDR3 has 14 residues. The CDR3 region is CASSFSGGAYEQYF. DNA of the CDR3: TGTGCCAGCAGTTTTAGCGGGGGGGCCTACGAGCAGTACTTC.

The V call is TRBV5-1, the J call TRBJ2-2; D ambiguous. The CDR3 contains 15 residues. The V gene lost 0 bases and the J gene lost 5 bases, with 11 bases spanning the gap. In germline, CDR1 is SGHRS, CDR2 YFSETQ. The CDR3 DNA is TGCGCCAGCAGCTTGGTCCAGGCCAGGACCGGGGAGCTGTTTTTT. It specifies CASSLVQARTGELFF.

The CDR3 DNA sequence: TGTGCCAGCAGCCAATCTTTTAGTGCAACTAATGAAAAACTGTTTTTT. Encoded protein: CASSQSFSATNEKLFF. The genes are TRBV9 and TRBJ1-4; no clear D. Germline V gene lookup returns CDR1 SGDLS and CDR2 YYNGEE. The CDR3 consists of 16 residues. Trimming took off 4 bases at V and 0 bases at J, with 13 bases between the two ends.

The chain employs TRBV7-6 and TRBJ2-1; TRBD2 matches 8 bases. Trimming cost V 0 bases and J 0 bases; bases outside gene matches: 4. The CDR3 loop spans 17 amino acids. The V gene's germline CDR1 is SGHVS and CDR2 FNYEAQ. The CDR3: CASSLAGLGSSYNEQFF. CDR3 DNA: TGTGCCAGCAGCTTAGCGGGACTAGGAAGCTCCTACAATGAGCAGTTCTTC.

The chain couples TRBV7-2 to TRBJ2-3; 11 bases match TRBD2. The V segment lost 1 base and the J segment 5 bases; nucleotides outside the gene matches: 8. CDR3 length: 17 amino acids. Germline assignment: CDR1 SGHTA and CDR2 FQGNSA. For the CDR3, the DNA is TGTGCCAGCAGCTTAGGCATTAGCGGGGGGGCCATAGATACGCAGTATTTT. This gives the protein CASSLGISGGAIDTQYF. The entire variable domain, with the rest obtained from reference TRBV7-2 and TRBJ2-3, is as follows: GAGVSQSPSNKVTEKGKDVELRCDPISGHTALYWYRQSLGQGLEFLIYFQGNSAPDKSGLPSDRFSAERTGGSVSTLTIQRTQQEDSAVYLCASSLGISGGAIDTQYFGPGTRLTVL.

The chain couples TRBV4-2 to TRBJ2-7; D is unresolved. V was shortened by 0 bases and J by 2 bases, with 14 bases between the two germline ends. Germline V gives CDR1 LGHNA, CDR2 YNFKEQ. The CDR3 is 16 residues long. CDR3 DNA: TGTGCCAGCAGCCAAGATAAGCGAAAGGCGGCCTACGAGCAGTACTTC. Amino acids: CASSQDKRKAAYEQYF.

The J gene is TRBJ1-2, the V gene TRBV6-6; 8 bases agree with TRBD1. Germline lookup yields CDR1 MNHNY and CDR2 SVGAGI (reference sequence). V shed 2 bases, J shed 1 base, and the junction held 3 bases outside the gene matches. This CDR3 region has 15 residues. The chain's CDR3 is CASSYVTGGNYGYTF. Here the CDR3 DNA reads TGTGCCAGCAGTTACGTCACAGGGGGTAACTATGGCTACACCTTC.

The chain carries TRBV15 and TRBJ1-1; TRBD1 is a possible D gene (5 bases). V lost 5 bases, J lost 4 bases, and 14 bases lay in between. The CDR3 loop spans 14 amino acids. In germline, CDR1 is LNHNV, CDR2 YYDKDF (reference sequence). CDR3 nucleotide sequence: TGTGCCACCAGCTCGCGGACATTCCTCACTGAAGCTTTCTTT. Translated: CATSSRTFLTEAFF.

CDR3 sequence (DNA): TGCAGTGCTAGTCCCTCGGGGGTCGCAGCTGGCAATGAGCAGTTCTTC. It translates to CSASPSGVAAGNEQFF. The rearrangement links TRBV20-1 to TRBJ2-1; possible D gene TRBD2, 6 bases. CDR3 length: 16 residues. CDR1 is DFQATT and CDR2 is SNEGSKA in the germline V gene (reference sequence). Deletions cut 3 bases from V and 6 bases from J, with 21 bases between.

The chain employs TRBV3-1 (or the pseudogene TRBV3-2) and TRBJ1-2, with TRBD1 identical over 10 bases. The CDR3 length is 13 residues. After removal of 5 bases from V and 7 bases from J, the junction contained 4 bases not matched to a gene. Per germline, CDR1 LGHDT and CDR2 YNNKEL (reference sequence). CDR3 nucleotide sequence: TGTGCCAGCAGCGACCGGGACAGGGGTGGCTACACCTTC. Residues: CASSDRDRGGYTF.

The genes are TRBV12-3 or TRBV12-4 and TRBJ1-5; D is ambiguous. The ends were cut back, 7 bases at V and 9 bases at J, with 16 bases in the middle. The CDR3 is 13 residues long. The CDR3 nucleotides are TGTGCCAGCACCCCGATGCCCGGGAGGCCCCAGCATTTT. Translating it yields CASTPMPGRPQHF.

This clone was detected once. The chain carries TRBV12-3 or TRBV12-4 and TRBJ2-3; no clear D gene. This CDR3 comprises 12 residues. The V end lost 2 bases, the J end lost 4 bases, and 4 bases lay between the germline ends. CDR3 in amino acids: CASSLWPDTQYF. The CDR3 DNA follows: TGTGCCAGCAGTTTATGGCCAGATACGCAGTATTTT.

The chain has TRBV19 and TRBJ2-1; D might be TRBD2 (5 bases). V was shortened by 5 bases and J by 8 bases, with 16 bases between the two germline ends. The CDR3 contains 14 residues. CDR1 and CDR2 from the germline V gene are LNHDA and SQIVND (reference sequence). The CDR3 protein is CASSARRSQDEQFF. The CDR3 DNA follows: TGTGCCAGTAGTGCCCGGAGGAGCCAGGATGAGCAGTTCTTC.

The chain has TRBV7-9 and TRBJ2-7; possible D gene TRBD1, 6 bases. Germline CDR1 and CDR2: SEHNR and FQNEAQ (reference sequence). V dropped 2 bases and J dropped 0 bases, with 14 bases sitting between them. The CDR3 has 16 amino acids. The CDR3 here is CASSLRQQGSSYEQYF. CDR3 bases: TGTGCCAGCAGCTTACGACAACAGGGTAGCTCCTACGAGCAGTACTTC.

The chain employs TRBV12-3 or TRBV12-4 and TRBJ1-1; tentative D call: TRBD1 (6 bases). V lost 10 bases, J lost 4 bases, and 16 bases lay in between. The CDR3 loop spans 13 amino acids. The CDR3 loop reads CATRTVGGTEAFF. The CDR3 region has the DNA TGTGCCACCCGGACAGTCGGTGGCACTGAAGCTTTCTTT.

The chain joins TRBV4-3 to TRBJ1-4; TRBD1 agrees at 7 bases. From germline, CDR1 is LGHNA and CDR2 YSLEER. This CDR3 comprises 16 residues. The V segment lost 0 bases and the J segment 3 bases; nucleotides outside the gene matches: 4. Here the CDR3 reads CASSQDVQGSNEKLFF. CDR3 coding DNA: TGCGCCAGCAGCCAAGACGTACAGGGGTCTAATGAAAAACTGTTTTTT.

V is TRBV19 and J is TRBJ1-4, with 7 bases matching TRBD1. V trimming: 7 bases; J trimming: 0 bases; junction bases outside the gene matches: 2. CDR3 size: 14 residues. Looked up from germline, CDR1 is LNHDA and CDR2 is SQIVND (reference sequence). The CDR3 loop is CASKGQATNEKLFF. As DNA, the CDR3 is TGTGCCAGTAAAGGACAGGCAACTAATGAAAAACTGTTTTTT.

This clone occurred once. This rearrangement joins TRBV6-2 or TRBV6-3 to TRBJ1-6; 10 bases are a match to TRBD1. The CDR3 is 15 amino acids. V was clipped by 5 bases and J by 9 bases; unmatched bases: 7. CDR1 and CDR2 from the germline V gene are MNHEY and SVGEGT. CDR3 amino acids: CASSRPGQGSSPLHF. DNA for the CDR3: TGTGCCAGCAGTCGCCCGGGACAGGGGAGTTCACCCCTCCACTTT.